The 24 T cell receptor beta chains in this list originate from one sample, sequenced in a study of beta chain features in type 1 diabetes. Every bit of the isolated RNA underwent reverse transcription, so sequencing read expressed TCRB transcripts. Clones were read by immunoSEQ multiplex PCR, and TCRdb kept only the in-frame ones, dropping some. The table records around 160,000 clones, under 60% of them present only once. Sequencing was performed on Tregs from blood. The source is a man aged 18 to 35 in good health.

The chain combines TRBV7-9 with TRBJ1-2; D not certain. The V gene's germline CDR1 is SEHNR and CDR2 FQNEAQ (reference sequence). This CDR3 region has 13 residues. The ends were cut back, 5 bases at V and 4 bases at J, with 11 bases in the middle. This CDR3 is CASSPRAFYGYTF. CDR3 DNA sequence: TGTGCCAGCAGCCCACGCGCATTCTATGGCTACACCTTC.

This clone was found once. This sequence joins TRBV14 and TRBJ1-2; D is uncertain. V was pared by 1 base and J by 0 bases, with 12 bases between. The CDR3 is 16 amino acids. Germline V gives CDR1 SGHDN, CDR2 FVKESK. The CDR3 nucleotides are TGTGCCAGCAGCCAAGTTGAAACACCAGCTAACTATGGCTACACCTTC. The encoded protein is CASSQVETPANYGYTF.

This clone was counted only a few times. The chain has TRBV6-6 and TRBJ1-1; 7 bases are shared with TRBD1. Germline assignment: CDR1 MNHNY and CDR2 SVGAGI (reference sequence). The trim removed 7 bases at V and 6 bases at J, leaving 8 bases unmatched. CDR3 size: 13 residues. CDR3: CASTGQAEAEAFF. CDR3 bases: TGTGCCAGCACCGGACAGGCCGAGGCTGAAGCTTTCTTT.

The chain employs TRBV30 and TRBJ2-7, with D possibly being TRBD1 (5 bases). The CDR3 covers 12 residues. CDR1 GTSNPN and CDR2 SVGIG come from the germline V gene (reference sequence). The germline V and J ends were trimmed by 8 bases and 2 bases, with 13 bases remaining between them. This CDR3 is CAGEQGAYEQYF. The DNA for the CDR3 is TGTGCCGGTGAGCAGGGTGCCTACGAGCAGTACTTC.

This clone appeared a single time. The chain uses TRBV4-3 and TRBJ2-7; 7 bases align to TRBD1. Germline loops: CDR1 LGHNA, CDR2 YSLEER. The V and J ends lost 4 bases and 2 bases, in that order; junction bases with no gene match: 8. The length of the CDR3 is 15 residues. The CDR3 DNA is TGCGCCAGCAGCCCTCGGACAGGCCAGGCCTACGAGCAGTACTTC. This sequence encodes CASSPRTGQAYEQYF.

CDR3: CASSPGAGASSYEQYF. CDR3 coding DNA: TGTGCCAGCAGCCCTGGCGCAGGGGCAAGCTCCTACGAGCAGTACTTC. The rearrangement links TRBV7-6 to TRBJ2-7, with TRBD1 as a possible D gene (6 bases). Germline lookup yields CDR1 SGHVS and CDR2 FNYEAQ. V lost 5 bases, J lost 0 bases, and 17 bases lay in between. The CDR3 covers 16 residues.

This sequence joins TRBV7-2 and TRBJ1-2; 7 bases align to TRBD1. V shed 5 bases, J shed 7 bases, and the junction held 7 bases outside the gene matches. Germline V gene lookup returns CDR1 SGHTA and CDR2 FQGNSA. This CDR3 has 13 residues. DNA for the CDR3: TGTGCCAGCAGCACCGGGACAGTCGGTGGCTACACCTTC. Its translation: CASSTGTVGGYTF.

This clone occurred a few times. The CDR3: CASSLGTSGRALEQYF. CDR3 DNA sequence: TGCGCCAGCAGCCTAGGGACTAGCGGGAGGGCCCTCGAGCAGTACTTC. The V call is TRBV5-1, the J call TRBJ2-7, with 16 nucleotides matching TRBD2. With V trimmed by 4 bases and J by 6 bases, 7 bases remained unmatched. Germline CDR1 is SGHRS and CDR2 is YFSETQ. This CDR3 spans 16 amino acids.

The genes are TRBV27 and TRBJ2-5, with D possibly being TRBD2 (5 bases). The CDR3 extends over 16 amino acids. The V end lost 4 bases, the J end lost 3 bases, and 18 bases lay between the germline ends. The germline V gene encodes CDR1 MNHEY and CDR2 SMNVEV (reference sequence). CDR3 residues: CASSSYQLGAEETQYF. The CDR3 nucleotides read TGTGCCAGCAGTTCCTATCAGCTAGGAGCGGAAGAGACCCAGTACTTC.

This chain connects TRBV2 to TRBJ1-2; tentatively, D is TRBD1 (6 bases). The germline V and J ends were trimmed by 2 bases and 3 bases, with 13 bases remaining between them. This CDR3 spans 15 amino acids. Germline CDR1 SNHLY, CDR2 FYNNEI. The chain's CDR3 is CASSELQGRYYGYTF. The CDR3 nucleotides read TGTGCCAGCAGTGAACTTCAGGGGCGCTACTATGGCTACACCTTC.

This clone was seen more than once but under ten times. The V and J genes are TRBV28 and TRBJ1-1, with D possibly TRBD1 on 5 matching bases. Germline V gives CDR1 MDHEN, CDR2 SYDVKM. Trimming stripped 5 bases from V and 1 base from J, with 8 bases between. This CDR3 comprises 13 residues. CDR3 in amino acids: CASSPDTNTEAFF. Here the CDR3 DNA reads TGTGCCAGCAGTCCGGACACGAACACTGAAGCTTTCTTT. The variable domain in full, with the rest retrieved from reference TRBV28 and TRBJ1-1, is DVKVTQSSRYLVKRTGEKVFLECVQDMDHENMFWYRQDPGLGLRLIYFSYDVKMKEKGDIPEGYSVSREKKERFSLILESASTNQTSMYLCASSPDTNTEAFFGQGTRLTVV.

This clone was detected only once. The chain uses TRBV19 and TRBJ1-1; D unresolved. The germline V and J ends were trimmed by 3 bases and 9 bases, with 14 bases remaining between them. CDR3 length equals 13 residues. Germline CDR1 reads LNHDA; CDR2 reads SQIVND (reference sequence). The CDR3 DNA follows: TGTGCCAGTAGTATTGCAGGAGGGAACAAAGCTTTCTTT. This sequence encodes CASSIAGGNKAFF.

This chain connects TRBV2 to TRBJ1-1; TRBD1 matches 7 bases. From germline, CDR1 is SNHLY and CDR2 FYNNEI. Losses at the gene ends were 6 bases for V and 4 bases for J; bases not matched to a gene: 5. The CDR3 runs to 13 residues. The CDR3 loop reads CASSSTGITEAFF. DNA of the CDR3: TGTGCCAGCAGCTCGACAGGGATCACTGAAGCTTTCTTT.

This clone has only a few counts. V gene TRBV7-3 combines with J gene TRBJ2-7; possibly TRBD1 for D (5 bases). V was shortened by 1 base and J by 2 bases, with 12 bases between the two germline ends. Germline V gene lookup returns CDR1 SGHTA and CDR2 FQGTGA. The CDR3 runs to 15 residues. CDR3 coding DNA: TGTGCCAGCAGCTTAAGGGCAGGGAACGCCTACGAGCAGTACTTC. Encoded protein: CASSLRAGNAYEQYF. Together with reference TRBV7-3 and TRBJ2-7, the CDR3 gives the full variable domain: GAGVSQTPSNKVTEKGKYVELRCDPISGHTALYWYRQSLGQGPEFLIYFQGTGAADDSGLPNDRFFAVRPEGSVSTLKIQRTERGDSAVYLCASSLRAGNAYEQYFGPGTRLTVT.

V is TRBV5-1 and J is TRBJ2-3; 7 nucleotides line up with TRBD2. With 4 bases clipped from V and 4 bases from J, the junction kept 15 bases outside the gene matches. Germline V gives CDR1 SGHRS, CDR2 YFSETQ. The CDR3 is made up of 17 amino acids. This chain's CDR3 is CASSQGTKGVRADTQYF. The CDR3 DNA follows: TGCGCCAGCAGCCAAGGGACTAAGGGAGTCCGGGCAGATACGCAGTATTTT.

The V and J genes are TRBV5-4 and TRBJ2-1, with 9 bases identical to TRBD2. Per the germline V gene, CDR1 is SGHNT and CDR2 is YYREEE (reference sequence). The CDR3 length is 16 residues. The ends lost 2 bases at V and 3 bases at J; junction bases unmatched: 6. Here the CDR3 reads CASSFGGRGLYNEQFF. In DNA form, the CDR3 reads TGTGCCAGCAGCTTCGGCGGGAGGGGCCTCTACAATGAGCAGTTCTTC.

This clone was seen only a few times. V gene TRBV7-2 combines with J gene TRBJ2-3; 7 nucleotides agree with TRBD2. The CDR3 spans 16 residues. With V trimmed by 5 bases and J by 0 bases, 8 bases remained unmatched. The germline V gene encodes CDR1 SGHTA and CDR2 FQGNSA. The CDR3, as DNA: TGTGCCAGCAGCCCCTCTAGCGGCCATAGCACAGATACGCAGTATTTT. Residues: CASSPSSGHSTDTQYF.

This clone was seen a few times. This chain uses TRBV4-1 with TRBJ1-1, with a possible D match to TRBD1 (6 bases). The germline V gene encodes CDR1 MGHRA and CDR2 YSYEKL. The CDR3 is made up of 16 amino acids. The ends were cut back, 4 bases at V and 3 bases at J, with 18 bases in the middle. This CDR3 is CASSPISTGPYTEAFF. In DNA, the CDR3 is TGCGCCAGCAGCCCCATTTCGACAGGACCCTACACTGAAGCTTTCTTT.

DNA of the CDR3: TGCGCCAGCAGCGCGGGAACAGCTAACTATGGCTACACCTTC. Translating it yields CASSAGTANYGYTF. The chain links TRBV5-1 to TRBJ1-2; D is unresolved. This CDR3 contains 14 residues. Trimming took off 4 bases at V and 0 bases at J, with 10 bases between the two ends. Germline V CDR1 and CDR2: SGHRS, YFSETQ.

The chain joins TRBV6-6 to TRBJ1-1; D might be TRBD1 (5 bases). The CDR3 sequence is 11 residues long. Trimming took off 2 bases at V and 10 bases at J, with 8 bases between the two ends. In germline, CDR1 is MNHNY, CDR2 SVGAGI (reference sequence). Here the CDR3 reads CASSYGQGAFF. The DNA of the CDR3 is TGTGCCAGCAGTTACGGGCAGGGAGCTTTCTTT.

The chain employs TRBV18 and TRBJ2-2; D not resolved. Germline CDR1 is KGHSH and CDR2 is LQKENI. This CDR3 comprises 14 residues. The germline V and J ends were trimmed by 4 bases and 0 bases, with 6 bases remaining between them. CDR3 sequence: CASSLTTNTGELFF. In DNA, the CDR3 is TGTGCCAGCTCACTCACAACGAACACCGGGGAGCTGTTTTTT.

This sequence joins TRBV28 and TRBJ2-2; 7 nucleotides align to TRBD1. Per germline, CDR1 MDHEN and CDR2 SYDVKM. The CDR3 extends over 16 amino acids. With 2 bases clipped from V and 4 bases from J, the junction kept 7 bases outside the gene matches. Written as DNA, the CDR3 is TGTGCCAGCAGTTTAAGACCCGGGACAGTCACCGGGGAGCTGTTTTTT. It codes for CASSLRPGTVTGELFF.

The gene calls are TRBV7-2 and TRBJ2-7; 11 bases agree with TRBD2. V dropped 3 bases and J dropped 3; count of bases not matched to a gene: 10. Germline V gives CDR1 SGHTA, CDR2 FQGNSA. The CDR3 consists of 17 residues. The CDR3 DNA sequence: TGTGCCAGCAGCTTCGGACTAGCGGGCCAGGGACACTACGAGCAGTACTTC. Its translation: CASSFGLAGQGHYEQYF.

V and J are TRBV5-1 and TRBJ2-7; D remains unclear. CDR3 size: 11 residues. The germline V gene encodes CDR1 SGHRS and CDR2 YFSETQ. The V and J ends lost 4 bases and 3 bases respectively, with 5 bases between them. The CDR3 reads CASSNYYEQYF. The DNA for the CDR3 is TGCGCCAGCAGCAATTACTACGAGCAGTACTTC.